This TCR beta chain was sequenced in a study of T cell repertoires in cytomegalovirus infection. Study details: In public TCR beta signatures, there were indications of both CMV infection and matching HLA type.

With V trimmed by 5 bases and J by 0 bases, 10 bases remained unmatched. This CDR3 contains 18 residues. As regards this clonotype: What it binds is not known.

General study findings and limits: HLA-C-restricted CMV clonotypes gave the most frequent clonotype in two of eight donors.

TCRdb re-analysed the reads in MiXCR, keeping a single row per CDR3 protein. The sample shows 900,000 to 950,000 distinct CDR3 sequences, approximately 31% of them seen only once. The source was cultured CD8+ T cells from PBMCs, collected from culture after CMV antigen stimulation. The source is a human donor in good health (CMV status not recorded). Some clones in this sample may be carry-over from other donors' samples. The chain couples TRBV12-3 or TRBV12-4 to TRBJ2-6; TRBD1 agrees at 7 bases. The CDR3 bases are TGTGCCAGCAGTCCCCGGGACAGCTCCTTCTCTGGGGCCAACGTCCTGACTTTC. Encoded protein: CASSPRDSSFSGANVLTF.